Given below is one T cell receptor (beta chain) in context. The table came from immunoSEQ multiplex PCR; TCRdb's copy has only in-frame clones and leaves some out. Of roughly 1,800,000 clones listed, approximately 94% are singletons. CDR3 length equals 14 residues. V was trimmed by 5 bases and J by 3 bases, leaving 13 bases between them. The V gene's germline CDR1 is SGHAT and CDR2 FQDESV (reference sequence). These data belong to a study of shared clonotypes between healthy human individuals. CD45RO-negative, CCR7-positively selected cells formed the naive CD8 fraction, excluding terminally differentiated effector memory CD45RA+ cells.

This TCR was recovered from a man aged 18 to 29 in good health. The rearrangement links TRBV11-1 to TRBJ2-5, with a possible D match to TRBD1 (5 bases). Specimen: naive CD8+ T cells sorted from blood. CDR3 sequence (DNA): TGTGCCAGCAGCGGAGTGTTCAGGGAAGAGACCCAGTACTTC. Translation: CASSGVFREETQYF.